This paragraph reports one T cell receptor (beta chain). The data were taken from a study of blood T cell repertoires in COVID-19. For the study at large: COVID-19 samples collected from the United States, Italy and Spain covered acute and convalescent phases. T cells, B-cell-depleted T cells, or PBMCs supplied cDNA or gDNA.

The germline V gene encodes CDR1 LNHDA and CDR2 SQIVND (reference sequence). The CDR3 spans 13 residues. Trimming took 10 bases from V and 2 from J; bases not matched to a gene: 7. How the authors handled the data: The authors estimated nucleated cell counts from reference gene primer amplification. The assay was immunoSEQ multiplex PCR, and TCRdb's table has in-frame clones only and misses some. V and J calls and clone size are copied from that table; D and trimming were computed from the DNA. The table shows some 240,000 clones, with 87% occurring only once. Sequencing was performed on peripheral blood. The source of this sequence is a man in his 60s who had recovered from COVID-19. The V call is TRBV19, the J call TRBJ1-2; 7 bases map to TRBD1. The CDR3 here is CATWTGSNYGYTF. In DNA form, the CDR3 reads TGTGCCACCTGGACAGGAAGCAACTATGGCTACACCTTC.